These 23 T cell receptor beta chains were all obtained from the same sample, sequenced in a study of CD8+CD57+ T cells in acquired aplastic anemia. All sequencing subjects had displayed CD8+CD57+ cell expansion on flow cytometry. The template used for profiling TCR beta VDJ and CDR3 was genomic DNA. TCRdb re-derived calls from the reads in MiXCR, one entry per CDR3 protein. This sample carries 250,000 or so distinct CDR3 sequences, around 45% of them seen once, and the ten largest clones take 7.8%. Material for sequencing was sorted CD4+, CD8+, or CD8+CD57+ T cells (not recorded which) from PBMCs. The receptors derive from a human donor with aplastic anemia.

The rearrangement links TRBV4-1 to TRBJ2-7, with 10 bases fitting TRBD2. Trimming took 0 bases from V and 3 from J; bases not matched to a gene: 8. The CDR3 covers 17 residues. CDR1 is MGHRA and CDR2 is YSYEKL in the germline V gene. CDR3 nucleotide sequence: TGCGCCAGCAGCCAAGATACAAGCGGGGGGGCCAACTACGAGCAGTACTTC. Protein product: CASSQDTSGGANYEQYF.

This clonotype was detected many times. V and J are TRBV5-1 and TRBJ1-1; 9 bases line up with TRBD1. V lost 4 bases, J lost 6 bases, and 13 bases stayed unmatched. The CDR3 totals 16 residues. The V gene's germline CDR1 is SGHRS and CDR2 YFSETQ. The CDR3: CASSGEDRGVDPEAFF. CDR3 in DNA: TGCGCCAGCAGCGGGGAGGACAGGGGTGTAGACCCTGAAGCTTTCTTT.

This clonotype came up many times. The chain couples TRBV9 to TRBJ1-6; D not certain. The CDR3 is 12 amino acids. Trimming shortened V by 2 bases and J by 9 bases, and 6 bases separated the two germline ends. CDR1 SGDLS and CDR2 YYNGEE come from the germline V gene. This CDR3 is CASSVGSSPLHF. The CDR3 bases are TGTGCCAGCAGCGTTGGAAGTTCACCCCTCCACTTT.

The V call is TRBV24-1, the J call TRBJ2-5, with D perhaps matching TRBD1 or TRBD2 (6 bases each). The CDR3 is made up of 18 amino acids. Germline V gives CDR1 KGHDR, CDR2 SFDVKD. The germline V and J ends were trimmed by 0 bases and 0 bases, with 16 bases remaining between them. The CDR3: CATSDLPRGGEYQETQYF. The CDR3 region has the DNA TGTGCCACCAGTGATTTGCCCAGGGGCGGGGAGTACCAAGAGACCCAGTACTTC.

This clonotype has a single count. The chain joins TRBV9 to TRBJ2-7; D call uncertain. Trimming took 0 bases from V and 0 from J, leaving 7 bases between them. This CDR3 comprises 14 residues. Germline V gives CDR1 SGDLS, CDR2 YYNGEE. Here the CDR3 DNA reads TGTGCCAGCAGCGTAGAACTGACCTCCTACGAGCAGTACTTC. It encodes CASSVELTSYEQYF.

This clonotype showed up many times. J is TRBJ2-7 and V is TRBV9; 7 positions agree with TRBD1. After removal of 4 bases from V and 2 bases from J, the junction contained 6 bases not matched to a gene. CDR1 and CDR2 from the germline V gene are SGDLS and YYNGEE. There are 14 residues in the CDR3. The CDR3 nucleotides read TGTGCCAGCAGCCGAGGGGGCCGTCCCTACGAGCAGTACTTC. Protein: CASSRGGRPYEQYF.

V usage is TRBV20-1 and J usage is TRBJ1-1; 7 positions agree with TRBD1. V shed 3 bases and J 8 bases; nucleotides not matched to a gene: 3. The CDR3 is made up of 11 amino acids. The germline CDR1 and CDR2 sequences are DFQATT and SNEGSKA (reference sequence). CDR3 nucleotide sequence: TGCAGTGCTAGGGGGGACAGAGAAGCTTTCTTT. Its translation is CSARGDREAFF.

This sequence joins TRBV2 and TRBJ2-3; D perhaps matches TRBD2 (5 bases). Germline V gives CDR1 SNHLY, CDR2 FYNNEI. Trimming shortened V by 7 bases and J by 8 bases, and 10 bases separated the two germline ends. The CDR3 extends over 11 amino acids. CDR3 DNA sequence: TGTGCCAGCACCGTCGAGGGTACGCAGTATTTT. This encodes CASTVEGTQYF.

This clonotype was counted a few times. The J gene is TRBJ2-1, the V gene TRBV9; 9 bases fit TRBD2. The CDR3 totals 21 residues. V dropped 0 bases and J dropped 0; count of bases not matched to a gene: 16. The germline CDR1 and CDR2 sequences are SGDLS and YYNGEE. The CDR3 nucleotides read TGTGCCAGCAGCGTAGTTAAGGGGGCGGGAGGGCCCCTGAGCTCCTACAATGAGCAGTTCTTC. This translates into CASSVVKGAGGPLSSYNEQFF.

The V call is TRBV20-1, the J call TRBJ2-5, with D unresolved. The CDR3 has 12 residues. The germline gives CDR1 DFQATT, CDR2 SNEGSKA (reference sequence). V was trimmed by 2 bases and J by 5 bases, leaving 9 bases between them. The CDR3 bases are TGCAGTGCTAGACTAAGAGCGGAGACCCAGTACTTC. This encodes CSARLRAETQYF.

This clonotype showed up many times. The chain combines TRBV12-3 or TRBV12-4 with TRBJ1-2, with TRBD1 identical over 10 bases. J was trimmed by 7 bases and V by 0 bases; bases with no gene match: 5. This CDR3 region has 15 residues. CDR3 sequence reads: CASSLARGQGSGYTF. The CDR3 DNA is TGTGCCAGCAGTTTAGCGCGGGGACAGGGGTCTGGCTACACCTTC.

The chain couples TRBV5-5 to TRBJ2-1, with 7 positions matching TRBD1. V lost 1 base, J lost 5 bases, and 12 bases stayed unmatched. Germline lookup yields CDR1 SGHKS and CDR2 YYEKEE (reference sequence). The CDR3 loop spans 17 amino acids. In nucleotides, the CDR3 is TGTGCCAGCAGCTTGAGGCTACAGGGGCTTCGGGACAATGAGCAGTTCTTC. It codes for CASSLRLQGLRDNEQFF.

Many counts were recorded for this clonotype. The CDR3: CSVPTGVHGYTF. The CDR3 DNA reads as TGCAGCGTTCCTACGGGGGTCCATGGCTACACCTTC. The V and J genes are TRBV29-1 and TRBJ1-2; D might be TRBD1 (5 bases). Germline loops: CDR1 SQVTM, CDR2 ANQGSEA. V was cut by 5 bases and J by 6 bases, with 13 bases left in between. The CDR3 loop spans 12 amino acids. Filled out from reference TRBV29-1 and TRBJ1-2, the complete variable domain reads SAVISQKPSRDICQRGTSLTIQCQVDSQVTMMFWYRQQPGQSLTLIATANQGSEATYESGFVIDKFPISRPNLTFSTLTVSNMSPEDSSIYLCSVPTGVHGYTFGSGTRLTVV.

This sequence joins TRBV20-1 and TRBJ2-1, with a weak D call TRBD1 (6 bases). Germline V gene data show CDR1 as DFQATT and CDR2 as SNEGSKA (reference sequence). This CDR3 is built from 13 residues. V lost 4 bases, J lost 2 bases, and 9 bases lay in between. CDR3 residues: CSANHRAYNEQFF. The CDR3 DNA reads TGCAGTGCTAACCACAGGGCCTACAATGAGCAGTTCTTC.

In this sample, this clonotype turned up many times. This chain joins TRBV28 and TRBJ2-6; no reliable D call. The CDR3 totals 15 residues. Germline-derived CDR1 and CDR2 are MDHEN and SYDVKM. The V and J ends lost 2 bases and 0 bases respectively, with 5 bases between them. The CDR3 bases are TGTGCCAGCAGTTTAATCAGCTCTGGGGCCAACGTCCTGACTTTC. Encoded protein: CASSLISSGANVLTF.

This clonotype was counted many times. The DNA is omitted, as the CDR3 cannot be located on it reliably, and the CDR3 follows TCRdb's listing. The chain is built from TRBV5-6 and TRBJ2-5; TRBD2, the table's D call, lacks a check against the DNA. From its first to its last residue, the CDR3 has 17 amino acids. Germline assignment: CDR1 SGHDT and CDR2 YYEEEE. This chain's CDR3 is CASSFRFGGAHQETQYF.

This clonotype was detected many times. V usage is TRBV9 and J usage is TRBJ2-5; TRBD2 agrees at 9 bases. There are 16 residues in the CDR3. V lost 0 bases to trimming and J lost 5 bases; unmatched junction nucleotides: 8. Looked up from germline, CDR1 is SGDLS and CDR2 is YYNGEE. The chain's CDR3 is CASSVEVAGDPETQYF. DNA for the CDR3: TGTGCCAGCAGCGTAGAGGTAGCGGGAGACCCCGAGACCCAGTACTTC. The variable domain in full, with the rest retrieved from reference TRBV9 and TRBJ2-5, is DSGVTQTPKHLITATGQRVTLRCSPRSGDLSVYWYQQSLDQGLQFLIQYYNGEERAKGNILERFSAQQFPDLHSELNLSSLELGDSALYFCASSVEVAGDPETQYFGPGTRLLVL.

The chain is built from TRBV29-1 and TRBJ1-2; maybe TRBD1 (6 bases). Germline V gene data show CDR1 as SQVTM and CDR2 as ANQGSEA. The CDR3 loop spans 11 amino acids. The V end lost 4 bases, the J end lost 8 bases, and 11 bases lay between the germline ends. The CDR3 bases are TGCAGCGTTGGGGGGGGGACAGGCTACACCTTC. The encoded protein is CSVGGGTGYTF.

The chain combines TRBV10-3 with TRBJ1-1; D gene ambiguous. This CDR3 contains 15 residues. Trimming took 2 bases from V and 1 from J, leaving 11 bases between them. CDR1 ENHRY and CDR2 SYGVKD come from the germline V gene. CDR3 in DNA: TGTGCCATCAGTGAGCCGAGGCGTGGGAACACTGAAGCTTTCTTT. As protein: CAISEPRRGNTEAFF.

The chain carries TRBV2 and TRBJ2-7; D may be TRBD2 (6 bases). V lost 8 bases and J 5 bases, leaving 13 bases between the germline ends. The V gene's germline CDR1 is SNHLY and CDR2 FYNNEI. The CDR3 covers 12 residues. The CDR3 DNA sequence: TGTGCCAGCGTAACGGGGGTCGACGAGCAGTACTTC. This translates into CASVTGVDEQYF.

This chain joins TRBV6-6 and TRBJ1-5; D might be TRBD1 (6 bases). This CDR3 comprises 12 residues. CDR1 and CDR2 from the germline V gene are MNHNY and SVGAGI (reference sequence). V was clipped by 6 bases and J by 6 bases, with 9 bases between them. CDR3 coding DNA: TGTGCCAGCAGACAGGGCGGTCAGCCCCAGCATTTT. Its translation: CASRQGGQPQHF.

This clonotype showed up just a few times. CDR3 DNA sequence: TGTGCCAGCAGTTTAACAGCGCTCAGCTATGGCTACACCTTC. Translation gives CASSLTALSYGYTF. This chain links TRBV27 with TRBJ1-2; D is undetermined. The length of the CDR3 is 14 residues. Trimming cost V 2 bases and J 4 bases, with 11 bases left between them. Germline assignment: CDR1 MNHEY and CDR2 SMNVEV (reference sequence).

This clonotype was seen many times. This sequence joins TRBV20-1 and TRBJ2-1; TRBD1 agrees at 8 bases. This CDR3 has 15 amino acids. CDR1 DFQATT and CDR2 SNEGSKA come from the germline V gene (reference sequence). V lost 0 bases, J lost 10 bases, and 11 bases stayed unmatched. CDR3 protein: CSARDGQGARFEQFF. The CDR3 DNA reads as TGCAGTGCTAGAGATGGGCAGGGGGCGAGGTTCGAGCAGTTCTTC.